This is a list of T cell receptor beta chains from one sample in a study of blood T cell repertoires in COVID-19. Method: immunoSEQ multiplex PCR; TCRdb's copy keeps in-frame clones and lacks some. The sample carries about 150,000 clones, just under 85% recorded once. Material for sequencing was PBMCs or T cells enriched from blood (not recorded which). The receptors shown here come from a woman between 35 and 50 years old who had recovered from COVID-19. Each CDR3 is given without its conserved first and last residue. Each record gives: CDR3 length, V gene, D gene, CDR3 protein. A D gene is named only where the DNA matches it firmly.

12	TRBV11-2	TRBD2	ASSFLAGDNEQF
11	TRBV5-5	TRBD1	ASSEDRGTEAF
14	TRBV19	TRBD2	ASSTGGDTHTGELF
12	TRBV11-2	TRBD2	ASSLAGGAETQY
11	TRBV6-5	TRBD1	ASIRDRGLEAF
11	TRBV2	.	ASSVQAGDGYT
12	TRBV3-1/TRBV3-2	TRBD1	ASSLDRGLSGAF
12	TRBV7-3	TRBD1	ASSLMDRATEAF
10	TRBV19	.	ASSIKGETQY
13	TRBV5-1	TRBD2	ASTMIAGGTEEQY
13	TRBV5-1	TRBD1	ASSPDGQAFYGYT
15	TRBV7-2	.	ASSLRWREEGNQPQH
11	TRBV3-1/TRBV3-2	.	ASSHRDFTEAF
13	TRBV5-1	TRBD2	ASSLGTRGTGELF
9	TRBV9	.	ASMSTYGYT
17	TRBV11-2	TRBD2	ASSLRLAGGRGLYNEQF
14	TRBV5-1	TRBD2	ASSPHRAGGTDTQY
13	TRBV19	TRBD2	ASSMGLAYYNEQF
13	TRBV9	TRBD2	ASSPRTSGTYEQY
13	TRBV7-8	TRBD2	ASSPRLAGVNEQF
17	TRBV5-1	TRBD1	ASSLAEGQGLRTNEKLF
11	TRBV6-5	TRBD2	ASSFGGTYEQY
16	TRBV7-3	.	ASSLTFLCGQLNTEAF
13	TRBV5-1	TRBD1	ASSLSPGTGAEQY
12	TRBV27	.	ASSLSSRDEKLF
13	TRBV6-4	TRBD2	ASSALAGGQVTQY
14	TRBV19	.	ASSIGRGAGANVLT
13	TRBV19	.	ASSIGGVLNQPQH
15	TRBV3-1/TRBV3-2	.	ASSQVLGNRMNTEAF
15	TRBV18	TRBD2	ASSPRTSGSGANVLT
12	TRBV10-3	.	AISETGGRTEAF
13	TRBV9	TRBD1	ASSASTGQYYEQY
17	TRBV5-1	.	ASSALQGKSLSGANVLT
12	TRBV5-4	.	ASSAGGGNYGYT
14	TRBV9	TRBD1	ASSAGGGTGRREQY
13	TRBV6-1	TRBD1	ASSEAWTGVNEQF
13	TRBV7-9	.	ASSLRVSLKETQY
11	TRBV6-5	TRBD2	ASSGGEYNEQF
10	TRBV9	.	ASSVEGSPLH
17	TRBV3-1/TRBV3-2	TRBD2	ASSQDLWVAGGREETQY
13	TRBV3-1/TRBV3-2	TRBD2	ASSLQRGSYNEQF
15	TRBV27	.	ASSLFPRGLMNTEAF
13	TRBV29-1	TRBD2	SVPPGEGPTGELF